A single sample is the source of the 28 T cell receptor beta chains below, sequenced in a study of blood T cell repertoires in COVID-19. Repertoires were generated with immunoSEQ multiplex PCR, while TCRdb's copy carries only in-frame clones and drops some. The sample holds some 76,000 clones, around 80% seen once. Sequenced sample: peripheral blood. These receptors all stem from a man in his fifties with acute or convalescent COVID-19.

This clone was observed once. The chain is built from TRBV7-9 and TRBJ1-2; D uncertain. Germline V gene data show CDR1 as SEHNR and CDR2 as FQNEAQ (reference sequence). This CDR3 is 14 amino acids long. With 1 base removed from V and 3 bases from J, the gap between germline ends came to 9 bases. The CDR3: CASSLGSLDYGYTF. The CDR3 DNA sequence: TGTGCCAGCAGCTTAGGTTCCTTAGACTATGGCTACACCTTC.

The J gene is TRBJ1-4, the V gene TRBV5-6; no clear D. The CDR3 sequence is 15 residues long. Looked up from germline, CDR1 is SGHDT and CDR2 is YYEEEE. Trimming took off 4 bases at V and 4 bases at J, with 14 bases between the two ends. CDR3 protein: CASSPSWSYNEKLFF. The CDR3 nucleotides are TGTGCCAGCAGCCCTTCATGGAGCTATAATGAAAAACTGTTTTTT.

The V gene is TRBV18, the J gene TRBJ2-1; 7 bases agree with TRBD1. With V trimmed by 0 bases and J by 9 bases, 8 bases remained unmatched. Germline V gene lookup returns CDR1 KGHSH and CDR2 LQKENI. The CDR3 totals 15 residues. CDR3 nucleotides: TGTGCCAGCTCACCACCGGTGGGACAGTTTGCTGAGCAGTTCTTC. It specifies CASSPPVGQFAEQFF.

The chain couples TRBV5-5 to TRBJ2-7; TRBD1 aligns across 8 bases. Germline assignment: CDR1 SGHKS and CDR2 YYEKEE (reference sequence). This CDR3 spans 15 amino acids. V lost 5 bases to trimming and J lost 7 bases; unmatched junction nucleotides: 14. The CDR3 sequence is CASSPWGQETGEQYF. The CDR3 DNA is TGTGCCAGCAGTCCGTGGGGACAGGAGACCGGTGAGCAGTACTTC.

V is TRBV9 and J is TRBJ2-7; the D gene is possibly TRBD2 (6 bases). Trimming stripped 1 base from V and 5 bases from J, with 19 bases between. The length of the CDR3 is 16 residues. The germline CDR1 and CDR2 sequences are SGDLS and YYNGEE. The CDR3 nucleotides are TGTGCCAGCAGCGTACTAGCAAGGGAGGCGTGGGACGAGCAGTACTTC. Encoded protein: CASSVLAREAWDEQYF.

The chain has TRBV18 and TRBJ1-1; 8 bases are shared with TRBD1. J gave up 0 bases and V 4 bases, and 4 bases lay outside the gene matches. Germline CDR1 is KGHSH and CDR2 is LQKENI. CDR3 length: 15 residues. The CDR3 protein is CASSQGQEMNTEAFF. Here the CDR3 DNA reads TGTGCCAGCTCACAGGGACAGGAGATGAACACTGAAGCTTTCTTT. Combining the CDR3 with reference TRBV18 and TRBJ1-1 gives the whole variable domain NAGVMQNPRHLVRRRGQEARLRCSPMKGHSHVYWYRQLPEEGLKFMVYLQKENIIDESGMPKERFSAEFPKEGPSILRIQQVVRGDSAAYFCASSQGQEMNTEAFFGQGTRLTVV.

The chain has TRBV5-4 and TRBJ1-6, with TRBD1 as a possible D gene (5 bases). Trimming took off 5 bases at V and 3 bases at J, with 15 bases between the two ends. This CDR3 has 16 residues. Germline lookup yields CDR1 SGHNT and CDR2 YYREEE (reference sequence). The CDR3 here is CASRGMGQSYNSPLHF. As DNA, the CDR3 is TGTGCCAGCAGGGGCATGGGGCAGAGCTATAATTCACCCCTCCACTTT.

V and J are TRBV3-1 (or the pseudogene TRBV3-2) and TRBJ1-4; TRBD1 might be the D (6 bases). This CDR3 spans 16 amino acids. Trimming shortened V by 1 base and J by 3 bases, and 12 bases separated the two germline ends. Germline CDR1 and CDR2: LGHDT and YNNKEL (reference sequence). Here the CDR3 DNA reads TGTGCCAGCAGCCAAGGGTGGGCAGGGGCTAATGAAAAACTGTTTTTT. Translation: CASSQGWAGANEKLFF.

The J gene is TRBJ2-7, the V gene TRBV19; TRBD1 might be the D (6 bases). The CDR3 consists of 15 residues. Trimming pared 5 bases from V and 3 bases from J, leaving 17 bases between. The germline V gene has CDR1 LNHDA and CDR2 SQIVND (reference sequence). Here the CDR3 reads CASSQLQGQSYEQYF. CDR3 nucleotides: TGTGCCAGTAGTCAATTACAGGGTCAAAGCTACGAGCAGTACTTC.

This clone appeared a single time. The genes are TRBV27 and TRBJ1-5; D perhaps matches TRBD1 (5 bases). Germline CDR1 MNHEY, CDR2 SMNVEV (reference sequence). This CDR3 has 14 amino acids. Trimming took off 6 bases at V and 4 bases at J, with 13 bases between the two ends. For the CDR3, the DNA is TGTGCCAGCAGAGCCGGGACTGGGAATCAGCCCCAGCATTTT. Translating it yields CASRAGTGNQPQHF.

This clone occurred once. This chain joins TRBV7-3 and TRBJ2-7, with TRBD1 identical over 10 bases. CDR1 and CDR2 from the germline V gene are SGHTA and FQGTGA. The V and J ends lost 5 bases and 4 bases, in that order; junction bases with no gene match: 8. CDR3 size: 15 residues. The CDR3 loop is CASSADRGRGYEQYF. CDR3 DNA sequence: TGTGCCAGCAGCGCCGACAGGGGGCGCGGGTACGAGCAGTACTTC.

This clone has a single count. The chain recombines TRBV9 with TRBJ2-3; D is possibly TRBD2 (6 bases). V lost 4 bases to trimming and J lost 0 bases, with 15 bases between them. The CDR3 consists of 16 residues. Germline V gene lookup returns CDR1 SGDLS and CDR2 YYNGEE. CDR3 loop: CASSPLGGQSTDTQYF. In DNA form, the CDR3 reads TGTGCCAGCAGCCCCCTGGGAGGCCAAAGCACAGATACGCAGTATTTT.

This clone was seen a few times. The rearrangement joins TRBV30 to TRBJ1-1; no firm D call. Trimming stripped 2 bases from V and 1 base from J, with 8 bases between. This CDR3 spans 13 amino acids. Germline V gene lookup returns CDR1 GTSNPN and CDR2 SVGIG (reference sequence). CDR3 DNA: TGTGCCTGGAGTAGAGGGCCGAACACTGAAGCTTTCTTT. Protein product: CAWSRGPNTEAFF.

The chain is built from TRBV27 and TRBJ2-7; 7 positions agree with TRBD2. V lost 1 base and J lost 1; bases outside the gene matches: 7. Germline V gene data show CDR1 as MNHEY and CDR2 as SMNVEV (reference sequence). This CDR3 is built from 16 residues. This CDR3 reads CASSLLGAGVSYEQYF. DNA of the CDR3: TGTGCCAGCAGTTTATTGGGTGCGGGAGTATCCTACGAGCAGTACTTC.

V is TRBV3-1 (or the pseudogene TRBV3-2) and J is TRBJ1-1, with TRBD1 matching over 9 bases. The CDR3 totals 15 residues. Germline V gene data show CDR1 as LGHDT and CDR2 as YNNKEL (reference sequence). Trimming removed 4 bases from V and 6 bases from J; junction bases left unmatched: 9. The CDR3 sequence: CASSRSRTGVAEAFF. The CDR3 region has the DNA TGTGCCAGCAGCCGATCTAGGACAGGGGTGGCTGAAGCTTTCTTT.

This chain uses TRBV28 with TRBJ2-3; TRBD1 agrees at 7 bases. This CDR3 is 13 amino acids long. Losses at the gene ends were 10 bases for V and 0 bases for J; bases not matched to a gene: 4. CDR1 is MDHEN, CDR2 SYDVKM, per germline. Here the CDR3 reads CATRGQSTDTQYF. The CDR3 nucleotides are TGTGCCACCAGGGGACAGAGCACAGATACGCAGTATTTT. The full variable domain, completed using reference TRBV28 and TRBJ2-3, is DVKVTQSSRYLVKRTGEKVFLECVQDMDHENMFWYRQDPGLGLRLIYFSYDVKMKEKGDIPEGYSVSREKKERFSLILESASTNQTSMYLCATRGQSTDTQYFGPGTRLTVL.

This chain joins TRBV7-9 and TRBJ1-4, with TRBD1 as a possible D gene (6 bases). The V gene's germline CDR1 is SEHNR and CDR2 FQNEAQ (reference sequence). V was pared by 4 bases and J by 4 bases, with 16 bases between. The CDR3 totals 16 residues. The CDR3 spells CASSSRSAGDNEKLFF. The CDR3 coding sequence is TGTGCCAGCAGCTCCCGATCCGCAGGGGATAATGAAAAACTGTTTTTT.

This clone was found a few times. The chain combines TRBV7-2 with TRBJ2-7; 9 positions match TRBD2. The CDR3 length is 17 residues. Germline CDR1 SGHTA, CDR2 FQGNSA. V gave up 2 bases and J gave up 2 bases; unmatched junction bases: 10. The CDR3 nucleotides read TGTGCCAGCAGCTTATTACCCGCGGGACTAGCAGCCTACGAGCAGTACTTC. Residues: CASSLLPAGLAAYEQYF.

The J gene is TRBJ1-1, the V gene TRBV4-1, with D unresolved. The V end lost 0 bases, the J end lost 9 bases, and 17 bases lay between the germline ends. The CDR3 length is 15 residues. CDR1 is MGHRA, CDR2 YSYEKL, per germline. CDR3 nucleotides: TGCGCCAGCAGCCAAGATGGGCGCGCGAAAGAGAAAGCTTTCTTT. Protein product: CASSQDGRAKEKAFF.

V usage is TRBV6-5 and J usage is TRBJ1-1; weak D call: TRBD1 (5 bases). Germline CDR1 and CDR2: MNHEY and SVGAGI. The CDR3 is made up of 13 amino acids. Deletions cut 5 bases from V and 1 base from J, with 8 bases between. The CDR3 is CASSLDRNTEAFF. CDR3 DNA: TGTGCCAGCAGTCTAGACAGGAACACTGAAGCTTTCTTT.

The chain combines TRBV30 with TRBJ2-5; a weak D match, TRBD2 (7 bases). There are 16 residues in the CDR3. Germline-derived CDR1 and CDR2 are GTSNPN and SVGIG (reference sequence). V lost 2 bases to trimming and J lost 0 bases, with 16 bases between them. CDR3 bases: TGTGCCTGGAGTCCATCGTGGCGGGGGCACCAAGAGACCCAGTACTTC. It translates to CAWSPSWRGHQETQYF. The full variable domain, rest sourced from reference TRBV30 and TRBJ2-5, is SQTIHQWPATLVQPVGSPLSLECTVEGTSNPNLYWYRQAAGRGLQLLFYSVGIGQISSEVPQNLSASRPQDRQFILSSKKLLLSDSGFYLCAWSPSWRGHQETQYFGPGTRLLVL.

The chain recombines TRBV9 with TRBJ2-7; 12 bases line up with TRBD2. CDR3 length: 17 amino acids. Losses at the gene ends were 0 bases for V and 4 bases for J; bases not matched to a gene: 8. CDR1 SGDLS and CDR2 YYNGEE come from the germline V gene. DNA of the CDR3: TGTGCCAGCAGCGTAGATCCTAGCGGGAGGGCCTGGTACGAGCAGTACTTC. Translating gives CASSVDPSGRAWYEQYF. Using reference TRBV9 and TRBJ2-7 for the parts outside the CDR3, the full variable domain is DSGVTQTPKHLITATGQRVTLRCSPRSGDLSVYWYQQSLDQGLQFLIQYYNGEERAKGNILERFSAQQFPDLHSELNLSSLELGDSALYFCASSVDPSGRAWYEQYFGPGTRLTVT.

The chain has TRBV6-2 or TRBV6-3 and TRBJ1-1, with D possibly matching TRBD1 (6 bases). Trimming removed 6 bases from V and 5 bases from J, with 16 bases in between. Germline-derived CDR1 and CDR2 are MNHEY and SVGEGT. The CDR3 spans 14 residues. The CDR3 sequence is CASSQRGGSTEAFF. The DNA for the CDR3 is TGTGCCAGCAGCCAAAGAGGGGGAAGTACTGAAGCTTTCTTT.

This clone was observed a few times. V gene TRBV9 combines with J gene TRBJ1-3, with D uncertain. The V end was cut by 0 bases, the J end by 0 bases, with 10 bases between. The CDR3 spans 16 residues. The germline V gene has CDR1 SGDLS and CDR2 YYNGEE. The CDR3, as DNA: TGTGCCAGCAGCGTAGCCGCCAGGCACTCTGGAAACACCATATATTTT. Its translation: CASSVAARHSGNTIYF. Based on the CDR3 plus reference TRBV9 and TRBJ1-3, the full variable domain is DSGVTQTPKHLITATGQRVTLRCSPRSGDLSVYWYQQSLDQGLQFLIQYYNGEERAKGNILERFSAQQFPDLHSELNLSSLELGDSALYFCASSVAARHSGNTIYFGEGSWLTVV.

This clone was counted a few times. The chain has TRBV12-3 or TRBV12-4 and TRBJ1-4, with D unclear. This CDR3 is 12 amino acids long. Trimming removed 6 bases at V and 6 bases at J, with 8 bases between. The CDR3: CASRPEDEKLFF. The CDR3 region has the DNA TGTGCCAGCAGACCTGAGGATGAAAAACTGTTTTTT.

This clone has just a few counts. This chain links TRBV6-4 with TRBJ2-2, with D possibly matching TRBD1 (6 bases). Germline V lookup: CDR1 MRHNA, CDR2 SNTAGT. Deletions cut 7 bases from V and 3 bases from J, with 15 bases between. The CDR3 totals 15 residues. CDR3 nucleotide sequence: TGTGCCAGCACCCCAGGGACAACGGACACCGGGGAGCTGTTTTTT. Protein sequence: CASTPGTTDTGELFF.

The chain has TRBV25-1 and TRBJ1-6; 7 bases fit TRBD1. The length of the CDR3 is 14 residues. The V gene's germline CDR1 is MGHDK and CDR2 SYGVNS. V dropped 8 bases and J dropped 5; count of bases not matched to a gene: 6. The CDR3 region is CASGWTGNNSPLHF. The CDR3 DNA is TGTGCCAGCGGGTGGACAGGCAATAATTCACCCCTCCACTTT.

The chain combines TRBV20-1 with TRBJ2-7; D gene ambiguous. The V and J ends lost 6 bases and 3 bases respectively, with 9 bases between them. The V gene's germline CDR1 is DFQATT and CDR2 SNEGSKA (reference sequence). This CDR3 has 11 residues. CDR3 nucleotide sequence: TGCAGTGCGAGAACCAGCTACGAGCAGTACTTC. Amino acids: CSARTSYEQYF.